The rows below give T cell receptor beta chains drawn from one sample of a study of graft-versus-host responses after intestinal transplantation. Assay: immunoSEQ multiplex PCR; the TCRdb copy retains only in-frame clones and omits some. The sample lists about 15,000 clones; 74% were seen once. Source: ileum tissue, taken 14 days after transplant. Source of these receptors: a human patient who received an intestinal transplant, so some T cells may come from the graft donor. The CDR3 runs from the conserved cysteine through the conserved F or W. The order of the fields is D gene, J gene, clone size, V gene, CDR3 DNA, CDR3 protein. The D gene is left open where the match is weak. Clone sizes are given selectively: once, few, many, or a class where the clone is expanded.

>NA|TRBJ2-7|NA|TRBV18
TGTGCCAGCTCCCCCACAAGATCCTACGAGCAGTACTTC
CASSPTRSYEQYF
>TRBD2|TRBJ2-1|NA|TRBV13
TGTGCCAGCAGCCCCCACCGACTAGCGGGAGAGAACGACAATGAGCAGTTCTTC
CASSPHRLAGENDNEQFF
>NA|TRBJ2-1|NA|TRBV7-6
TGTGCCAGCAGCTTAGCCCGGGCGGGGTACAATGAGCAGTTCTTC
CASSLARAGYNEQFF
>NA|TRBJ2-4|NA|TRBV6-6
TGTGCCAGCAGTTCTGACCGGGTCTATGGGGACATTCAGTACTTC
CASSSDRVYGDIQYF
>NA|TRBJ2-3|few|TRBV11-2
TGTGCCAGCAGCTCTCGCGGCCCCACTAGCACAGATACGCAGTATTTT
CASSSRGPTSTDTQYF
>TRBD1|TRBJ2-1|NA|TRBV6-1
TGTGCCACCAGGACAGGTATTCATGAGCAGTTCTTC
CATRTGIHEQFF
>NA|TRBJ2-2|NA|TRBV27
TGTGCCAGCAGTTTACGACAACTGGCCGGGGAGCTGTTTTTT
CASSLRQLAGELFF
>TRBD1|TRBJ2-2|NA|TRBV2
TGTGCCAGCAGGAGCCGGACAGGGGGCCGAACCGGGGAGCTGTTTTTT
CASRSRTGGRTGELFF
>NA|TRBJ2-7|few|TRBV29-1
TGCAGCGTTGAATGGAGGCCCGGGGGAGAGCAGTACTTC
CSVEWRPGGEQYF
>TRBD1|TRBJ1-2|once|TRBV19
TGTGCCACGACGACAGGGGGCGAGTCCCCTTTTAACTATGGCTACACCTTC
CATTTGGESPFNYGYTF
>TRBD1|TRBJ2-7|NA|TRBV27
TGTGCCAGCAGTTCAGGGGGCTACGAGCAGTACTTC
CASSSGGYEQYF
>TRBD1|TRBJ1-1|NA|TRBV5-6
TGTGCCAGTCGCTCAGGGGGGAACACTGAAGCTTTCTTT
CASRSGGNTEAFF
>NA|TRBJ1-5|NA|TRBV19
TGTGCCAGTAGTATTACAGGCGGAAATCAGCCCCAGCATTTT
CASSITGGNQPQHF
>NA|TRBJ2-3|NA|TRBV19
TGTGCCAGTAGTAGAAGTATTGGGGGGGGCTACACAGATACGCAGTATTTT
CASSRSIGGGYTDTQYF
>TRBD1|TRBJ1-5|NA|TRBV18
TGTGCCAGCTCACCAAGACAGGGGGTTTTACAGCCCCAGCATTTT
CASSPRQGVLQPQHF
>NA|TRBJ2-7|once|TRBV2
TGTGCCAGTCTCCGGGACGCCGCCTACGAGCAGTACTTC
CASLRDAAYEQYF
>TRBD1|TRBJ2-7|NA|TRBV4-2
TGTGCCAGCAGCGTGGGACAGGGCTACGAGCAGTACTTC
CASSVGQGYEQYF
>TRBD2|TRBJ2-3|NA|TRBV10-3
TGTGCCATCAGTGGAGAGCGGGAGAGCACAGATACGCAGTATTTT
CAISGERESTDTQYF
>NA|TRBJ2-1|NA|TRBV7-9
TGTGCCAGCAGCCCGGGGCAGACCTACAATGAGCAGTTCTTC
CASSPGQTYNEQFF
>NA|TRBJ1-3|NA|TRBV6-5
TGTGCCAGCAGTTACTCGGCAGGCTCTGGAAACACCATATATTTT
CASSYSAGSGNTIYF
>NA|TRBJ2-3|NA|TRBV6-1
TGTGCCAGCAGTGAACGTAGGGCAGCCCGGGGGACAGATACGCAGTATTTT
CASSERRAARGTDTQYF
>TRBD1|TRBJ1-3|few|TRBV5-1
TGCGCCAGCAGCCCCGGGACAGGGTCTGGAAACACCATATATTTT
CASSPGTGSGNTIYF
>NA|TRBJ1-1|few|TRBV25-1
TGTGCCAGCAGTGTGGGATTCGGGACCCAAGCTTTCTTT
CASSVGFGTQAFF
>NA|TRBJ1-2|few|TRBV19
TGTGCCAGTAGTCCCCGGATGAACTATGGCTACACCTTC
CASSPRMNYGYTF
>NA|TRBJ2-3|few|TRBV10-3
TGTGCCATTCCCGGTCCGATTACAGATACGCAGTATTTT
CAIPGPITDTQYF
>TRBD1|TRBJ2-7|few|TRBV7-6
TGTGCCAGCAGCTTGCGGCAGGGGGCTTTTAATGAGCAGTACTTC
CASSLRQGAFNEQYF
>NA|TRBJ2-7|NA|TRBV18
TGTGCCAGCTCACCACCATCCCCGGCCTACGAGCAGTACTTC
CASSPPSPAYEQYF
>TRBD2|TRBJ2-1|NA|TRBV7-2
TGTGCCAGCAGCTTAGGGTTTAGCGGGGGAGGCTACAATGAGCAGTTCTTC
CASSLGFSGGGYNEQFF
>NA|TRBJ2-1|NA|TRBV7-9
TGTGCCAGCAGCTCAACCGTTCGGGACTACAATGAGCAGTTCTTC
CASSSTVRDYNEQFF
>NA|TRBJ2-7|NA|TRBV5-1
TGCGCCAGCAGCTTTCCGGGAGACGAGCAGTACTTC
CASSFPGDEQYF
>NA|TRBJ2-1|NA|TRBV30
TGTGCCTGGACTCAAGGGGGGAGCAATGAGCAGTTCTTC
CAWTQGGSNEQFF
>NA|TRBJ1-6|NA|TRBV19
TGTGCCAGTAGTACCAACAGGGTGGATGGTAATTCACCCCTCCACTTT
CASSTNRVDGNSPLHF